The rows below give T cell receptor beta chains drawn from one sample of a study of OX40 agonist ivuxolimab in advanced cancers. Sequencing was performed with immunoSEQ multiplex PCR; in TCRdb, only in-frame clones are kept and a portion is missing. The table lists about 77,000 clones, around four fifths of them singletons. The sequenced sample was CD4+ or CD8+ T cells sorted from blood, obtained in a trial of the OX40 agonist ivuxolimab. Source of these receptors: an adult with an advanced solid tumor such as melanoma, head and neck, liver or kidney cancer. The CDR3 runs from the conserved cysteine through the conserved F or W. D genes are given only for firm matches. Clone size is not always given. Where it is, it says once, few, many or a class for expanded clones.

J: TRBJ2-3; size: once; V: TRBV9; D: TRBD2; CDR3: CASSVTSGSTDTQYF; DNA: TGTGCCAGCAGCGTTACTAGCGGGAGCACAGATACGCAGTATTTT
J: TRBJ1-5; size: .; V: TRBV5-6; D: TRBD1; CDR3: CASSFGTGSLGQPQHF; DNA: TGTGCCAGCAGCTTCGGGACAGGGAGTCTGGGTCAGCCCCAGCATTTT
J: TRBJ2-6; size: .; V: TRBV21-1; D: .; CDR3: CASTEVWAGWSGANVLTF; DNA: TGTGCCAGCACAGAGGTCTGGGCAGGATGGTCTGGGGCCAACGTCCTGACTTTC
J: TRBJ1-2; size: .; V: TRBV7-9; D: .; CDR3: CASRFDGSNYGYTF; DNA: TGTGCCAGCAGGTTCGACGGTTCTAACTATGGCTACACCTTC
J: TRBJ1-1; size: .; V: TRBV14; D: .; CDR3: CASSLVGEAFF; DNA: TGTGCCAGCAGCCTAGTCGGCGAAGCTTTCTTT
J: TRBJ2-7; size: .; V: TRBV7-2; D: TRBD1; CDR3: CASAADRGDEQYF; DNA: TGTGCCAGCGCCGCGGACAGGGGGGACGAGCAGTACTTC
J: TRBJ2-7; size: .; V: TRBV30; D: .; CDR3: CAWSRLMAAGGYEQYF; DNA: TGTGCCTGGTCCCGCCTGATGGCAGCTGGCGGGTACGAGCAGTACTTC
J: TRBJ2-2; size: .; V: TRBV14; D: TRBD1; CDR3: CASSQGQGATGELFF; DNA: TGTGCCAGCAGCCAAGGACAGGGGGCCACCGGGGAGCTGTTTTTT
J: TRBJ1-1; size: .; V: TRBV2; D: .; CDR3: CASRVAGFTEAFF; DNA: TGTGCCAGCAGGGTTGCGGGATTCACTGAAGCTTTCTTT
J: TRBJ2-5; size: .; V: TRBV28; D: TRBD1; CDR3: CASSPDPGGQTQYF; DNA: TGTGCCAGCAGCCCAGACCCAGGGGGTCAGACCCAGTACTTC
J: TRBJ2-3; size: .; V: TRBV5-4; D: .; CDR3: CASSLAGPDTQYF; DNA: TGTGCCAGCAGCTTGGCGGGTCCAGATACGCAGTATTTT
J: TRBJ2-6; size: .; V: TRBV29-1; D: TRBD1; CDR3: CSVGQGSGANVLTF; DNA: TGCAGCGTTGGACAGGGCTCTGGGGCCAACGTCCTGACTTTC
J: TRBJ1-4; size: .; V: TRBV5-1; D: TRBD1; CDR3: CASSFGQGGEKLFF; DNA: TGCGCCAGCAGCTTTGGACAGGGGGGTGAAAAACTGTTTTTT
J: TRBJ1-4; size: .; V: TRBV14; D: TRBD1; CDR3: CASSFRTGTNEKLFF; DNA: TGTGCCAGCAGCTTCAGGACAGGAACTAATGAAAAACTGTTTTTT
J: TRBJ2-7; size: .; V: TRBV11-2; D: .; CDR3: CASSPPYAVEQYF; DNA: TGTGCCAGCAGCCCCCCCTACGCGGTGGAGCAGTACTTC
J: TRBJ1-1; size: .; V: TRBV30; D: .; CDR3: CAWKRGLNTEAFF; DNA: TGTGCCTGGAAGCGGGGGTTGAACACTGAAGCTTTCTTT
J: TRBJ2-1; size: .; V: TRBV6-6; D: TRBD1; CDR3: CASSRGQGAGNEQFF; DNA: TGTGCCAGCAGCCGTGGACAGGGGGCGGGCAATGAGCAGTTCTTC